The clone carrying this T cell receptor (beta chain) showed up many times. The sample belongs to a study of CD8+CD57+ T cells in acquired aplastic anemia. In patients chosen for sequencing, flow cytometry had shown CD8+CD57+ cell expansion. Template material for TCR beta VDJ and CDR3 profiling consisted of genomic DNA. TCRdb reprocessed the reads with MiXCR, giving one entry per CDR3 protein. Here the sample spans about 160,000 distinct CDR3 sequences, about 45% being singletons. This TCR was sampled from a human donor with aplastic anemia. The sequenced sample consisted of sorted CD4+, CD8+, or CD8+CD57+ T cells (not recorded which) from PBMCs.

CDR3 loop: CASIKGFRLADNEQFF. Written as DNA, the CDR3 is TGTGCCAGCATCAAAGGGTTTCGGCTAGCGGACAATGAGCAGTTCTTC. The V gene is TRBV2, the J gene TRBJ2-1; 7 bases align to TRBD2. CDR1 is SNHLY, CDR2 FYNNEI, per germline. J was trimmed by 5 bases and V by 7 bases; bases with no gene match: 14. This CDR3 contains 16 residues.